This TCR beta chain was captured by sequencing in a study of T cell changes during pregnancy in multiple sclerosis. The sample holds one count of this clone. Clones were sequenced by immunoSEQ multiplex PCR, and TCRdb holds only the in-frame ones, with some missing. The sample shows about 120,000 clones, approximately 95% of them seen only once. The receptor was derived from a female donor with multiple sclerosis, enrolled in a pregnancy study. The source was peripheral blood, collected before pregnancy.

In DNA form, the CDR3 reads TGTGCCAGCAGCTTAGGACTTTCTTGGTTCTTC. The encoded protein is CASSLGLSWFF. This chain links TRBV5-6 with TRBJ2-1; tentative D call: TRBD2 (5 bases). Germline V gives CDR1 SGHDT, CDR2 YYEEEE. The V gene lost 2 bases and the J gene lost 15 bases, with 12 bases spanning the gap. CDR3 size: 11 residues.